The 9 T cell receptor beta chains below all came from one sample that was sequenced in a study of blood T cell repertoires in COVID-19. Produced via immunoSEQ multiplex PCR; TCRdb's table is partial and in-frame only. Of approximately 76,000 clones in the sample, 80% to 90% were seen once. What was sequenced was peripheral blood. Source of these receptors: a man older than 75 with active or convalescent COVID-19.

The J gene is TRBJ1-1, the V gene TRBV30; D is uncertain. This CDR3 comprises 12 residues. Per germline, CDR1 GTSNPN and CDR2 SVGIG (reference sequence). With 1 base removed from V and 5 bases from J, the gap between germline ends came to 8 bases. CDR3 amino acids: CAWSDGETEAFF. CDR3 nucleotide sequence: TGTGCCTGGAGTGACGGGGAAACTGAAGCTTTCTTT.

The chain uses TRBV7-3 and TRBJ2-3; perhaps TRBD2 as D (6 bases). Germline V lookup: CDR1 SGHTA, CDR2 FQGTGA. V was shortened by 2 bases and J by 6 bases, with 12 bases between the two germline ends. The CDR3 length is 14 residues. CDR3 DNA: TGTGCCAGCAGCTTACGGGACTCATTGGATACGCAGTATTTT. This encodes CASSLRDSLDTQYF. Drawing the rest from reference TRBV7-3 and TRBJ2-3, the complete variable domain is GAGVSQTPSNKVTEKGKYVELRCDPISGHTALYWYRQSLGQGPEFLIYFQGTGAADDSGLPNDRFFAVRPEGSVSTLKIQRTERGDSAVYLCASSLRDSLDTQYFGPGTRLTVL.

The rearrangement links TRBV28 to TRBJ2-2; TRBD2 aligns across 12 bases. The CDR3 runs to 16 residues. The V gene end was trimmed by 6 bases and the J gene end by 7 bases; junction bases not matched to a gene: 9. CDR1 and CDR2 (germline): MDHEN, SYDVKM. The CDR3 DNA reads as TGTGCCAGCAGCCGAGGACTAGCGGGATGGGTCGGGGAGCTGTTTTTT. Its translation: CASSRGLAGWVGELFF.

This rearrangement joins TRBV7-9 to TRBJ2-2; D might be TRBD2 (5 bases). The germline V and J ends were trimmed by 4 bases and 7 bases, with 10 bases remaining between them. The CDR3 runs to 13 residues. Germline CDR1 is SEHNR and CDR2 is FQNEAQ (reference sequence). The CDR3 nucleotides are TGTGCCAGCAGCTCCGGAGGTCACGGGGAGCTGTTTTTT. Protein: CASSSGGHGELFF.

This chain links TRBV28 with TRBJ1-1; D remains ambiguous. The CDR3 length is 14 residues. Trimming removed 6 bases at V and 5 bases at J, with 16 bases between. Germline assignment: CDR1 MDHEN and CDR2 SYDVKM. The CDR3: CASSNRGMRTEAFF. As DNA, the CDR3 is TGTGCCAGCAGCAACCGGGGTATGAGGACTGAAGCTTTCTTT.

This chain connects TRBV27 to TRBJ2-1; no firm D call. The CDR3 totals 13 residues. The V end was cut by 7 bases, the J end by 2 bases, with 9 bases between. Germline V gene data show CDR1 as MNHEY and CDR2 as SMNVEV (reference sequence). CDR3 in amino acids: CASKEAPYNEQFF. The CDR3 bases are TGTGCCAGCAAAGAGGCACCCTACAATGAGCAGTTCTTC.

This chain connects TRBV7-2 to TRBJ2-4, with 7 nucleotides matching TRBD1. V lost 3 bases, J lost 9 bases, and 5 bases stayed unmatched. This CDR3 region has 13 residues. Per the germline V gene, CDR1 is SGHTA and CDR2 is FQGNSA. The CDR3: CASSFGQEVIQYF. CDR3 bases: TGTGCCAGCAGCTTTGGACAGGAGGTCATTCAGTACTTC.

The chain is built from TRBV19 and TRBJ1-1; D call uncertain. Trimming removed 9 bases at V and 3 bases at J, with 11 bases between. CDR1 and CDR2 from the germline V gene are LNHDA and SQIVND (reference sequence). The length of the CDR3 is 12 residues. CDR3 residues: CASAYSDTEAFF. The CDR3 DNA sequence: TGTGCCAGCGCCTATTCGGACACTGAAGCTTTCTTT.

The chain carries TRBV5-1 and TRBJ2-3, with unresolved D. This CDR3 is 15 amino acids long. Trimming took off 0 bases at V and 2 bases at J, with 10 bases between the two ends. CDR1 is SGHRS, CDR2 YFSETQ, per germline. The CDR3 here is CASSLEQPPTDTQYF. CDR3 nucleotides: TGCGCCAGCAGCTTGGAACAGCCACCCACAGATACGCAGTATTTT.